The 5 T cell receptor beta chains presented below share a single source sample, sequenced in a study of response to subunit inactivated influenza vaccine. TCRdb re-derived calls from the RT-PCR reads in MiXCR, one entry per CDR3 protein. The sample has about 160,000 distinct CDR3 sequences, roughly 10% seen once. The sample was CD8+ T cells sorted from PBMCs, taken roughly 24 months after vaccination. Receptor source: a man aged 50 to 75 who received an inactivated influenza vaccine.

This clonotype was counted only a few times. V usage is TRBV28 and J usage is TRBJ2-1; no definite D call. This CDR3 has 14 residues. Germline V CDR1 and CDR2: MDHEN, SYDVKM. The germline V and J ends were trimmed by 3 bases and 3 bases, with 9 bases remaining between them. For the CDR3, the DNA is TGTGCCAGCAGTTTTAGTGAAGACTACAATGAGCAGTTCTTC. This translates into CASSFSEDYNEQFF.

This clonotype showed up many times. This chain links TRBV7-2 with TRBJ2-7; 9 positions agree with TRBD2. The CDR3 has 17 amino acids. Germline V gene sequence: CDR1 SGHTA, CDR2 FQGNSA. With 2 bases clipped from V and 3 bases from J, the junction kept 11 bases outside the gene matches. CDR3 coding DNA: TGTGCCAGCAGCTTAACGGTGGGAGCGGGAGGATACTACGAGCAGTACTTC. This encodes CASSLTVGAGGYYEQYF.

V and J are TRBV6-6 and TRBJ2-7; D remains ambiguous. V lost 0 bases to trimming and J lost 1 base, with 4 bases between them. Germline values: CDR1 MNHNY, CDR2 SVGAGI (reference sequence). The CDR3 is 13 residues long. As DNA, the CDR3 is TGTGCCAGCAGTTACTCGGGATCCTACGAGCAGTACTTC. As protein: CASSYSGSYEQYF.

Comments on this clonotype: Sequence at one end of the junction differs from germline and may be a read error. The gene calls are TRBV20-1 and TRBJ2-1; 8 nucleotides match TRBD2. The CDR3 has 16 amino acids. The V gene's germline CDR1 is DFQATT and CDR2 SNEGSKA (reference sequence). The CDR3 is CCARALAGASYNEQFF. The CDR3 DNA follows: TGCTGTGCTAGAGCCCTAGCGGGCGCCTCCTACAATGAGCAGTTCTTC.

The V gene is TRBV6-2 or TRBV6-3, the J gene TRBJ2-1; TRBD1 matches 9 bases. The trim removed 1 base at V and 3 bases at J, leaving 4 bases unmatched. CDR3 length equals 16 residues. CDR1 and CDR2 from the germline V gene are MNHEY and SVGEGT. In nucleotides, the CDR3 is TGTGCCAGCAGTTACTACAGGGGGCTAAGCTACAATGAGCAGTTCTTC. Translating gives CASSYYRGLSYNEQFF.